This passage covers 26 T cell receptor beta chains from one sample sequenced in a study of identical twins. MiXCR, run by TCRdb on the 5' RACE reads, gives a single entry per CDR3 protein. The sample contains some 790,000 distinct CDR3 sequences, around a sixth of which appear only once. These same data were also listed under a study on T cells expressing NK-cell markers.

The sequencing input was PBMCs. Receptor source: a woman aged 18 to 35 in good health.

The V and J genes are TRBV20-1 and TRBJ2-7; D is unclear. The CDR3 length is 16 residues. V was trimmed by 6 bases and J by 2 bases, leaving 23 bases between them. CDR1 is DFQATT, CDR2 SNEGSKA, per germline (reference sequence). CDR3 nucleotides: TGCAGTGCGCCGAAGGATGGGGTCAACGCAGCCTACGAGCAGTACTTC. Its translation: CSAPKDGVNAAYEQYF.

This clonotype came up a few times. The chain carries TRBV9 and TRBJ2-1; possible D gene TRBD2, 7 bases. Germline V gene lookup returns CDR1 SGDLS and CDR2 YYNGEE. The V gene lost 2 bases and the J gene lost 0 bases, with 12 bases spanning the gap. This CDR3 is 16 amino acids long. This chain's CDR3 is CASSVGGHVSYNEQFF. DNA of the CDR3: TGTGCCAGCAGCGTGGGGGGGCACGTCTCCTACAATGAGCAGTTCTTC.

This clonotype was counted only a few times. The rearrangement joins TRBV10-3 to TRBJ2-5, with D uncertain. Trimming removed 2 bases at V and 1 base at J, with 8 bases between. Germline CDR1 ENHRY, CDR2 SYGVKD. The CDR3 covers 14 residues. As DNA, the CDR3 is TGTGCCATCAGTGAGGGTCGTAGCCAAGAGACCCAGTACTTC. Translation: CAISEGRSQETQYF.

The V gene is TRBV11-2, the J gene TRBJ2-3; 11 bases map to TRBD1. V shed 5 bases and J 6 bases; nucleotides not matched to a gene: 4. Per the germline V gene, CDR1 is SGHAT and CDR2 is FQNNGV. This CDR3 comprises 14 residues. CDR3 sequence reads: CASSVWDRGDTQYF. In DNA, the CDR3 is TGTGCCAGCAGCGTATGGGACAGGGGGGATACGCAGTATTTT.

This chain links TRBV11-3 with TRBJ2-1; 9 nucleotides align to TRBD1. This CDR3 has 15 amino acids. After removal of 6 bases from V and 4 bases from J, the junction contained 7 bases not matched to a gene. The germline V gene encodes CDR1 SGHNT and CDR2 YENEEA. The CDR3 DNA reads TGTGCCAGCAGTACACAGGGGGCCCATTACAATGAGCAGTTCTTC. Amino acid sequence: CASSTQGAHYNEQFF.

This clonotype was counted at least ten times. The chain couples TRBV12-3 or TRBV12-4 to TRBJ2-1; 11 nucleotides match TRBD2. The trim removed 6 bases at V and 4 bases at J, leaving 5 bases unmatched. The CDR3 runs 15 residues. CDR3 nucleotides: TGTGCCAGCAGCTTCCTAGCGGGAGGATACAATGAGCAGTTCTTC. Encoded protein: CASSFLAGGYNEQFF.

The rearrangement joins TRBV15 to TRBJ2-7; 10 bases are shared with TRBD2. The CDR3 sequence is 15 residues long. Trimming at V came to 6 bases and at J to 3 bases, leaving 8 bases not matched to a gene. The germline V gene encodes CDR1 LNHNV and CDR2 YYDKDF (reference sequence). CDR3 loop: CATRKPSGSFYEQYF. The CDR3 DNA reads TGTGCCACCAGGAAACCTAGCGGGAGCTTCTACGAGCAGTACTTC.

The gene calls are TRBV19 and TRBJ2-1; either TRBD1 or TRBD2 may supply D (6 bases each). The CDR3 length is 12 residues. The germline gives CDR1 LNHDA, CDR2 SQIVND (reference sequence). V lost 6 bases and J lost 14, with 17 bases in between. The CDR3 DNA is TGTGCCAGTAGCGCACAGAGGGGGGATAAGTTCTTC. This encodes CASSAQRGDKFF.

This clonotype has just a few counts. The CDR3 protein is CASSRTQNQETQYF. The CDR3 coding sequence is TGTGCCAGCAGCCGGACTCAAAACCAAGAGACCCAGTACTTC. This chain connects TRBV12-3 or TRBV12-4 to TRBJ2-5; D might be TRBD2 (5 bases). The CDR3 spans 14 residues. V lost 6 bases and J lost 0, with 11 bases in between.

This clonotype was seen a few times. The chain employs TRBV7-2 and TRBJ2-5; D remains unclear. The CDR3 spans 14 residues. The germline gives CDR1 SGHTA, CDR2 FQGNSA. Trimming removed 2 bases from V and 1 base from J, with 8 bases in between. The CDR3 region is CASSLYGIQETQYF. DNA for the CDR3: TGTGCCAGCAGCTTATACGGAATCCAAGAGACCCAGTACTTC.

The chain joins TRBV5-5 to TRBJ1-2; D is uncertain. Germline CDR1 and CDR2: SGHKS and YYEKEE (reference sequence). V was pared by 4 bases and J by 0 bases, with 13 bases between. CDR3 size: 15 residues. CDR3 amino acids: CASSGQRASNYGYTF. The CDR3 bases are TGTGCCAGCAGCGGTCAGAGGGCCTCTAACTATGGCTACACCTTC.

The V and J genes are TRBV7-2 and TRBJ2-7; D tentatively fits TRBD1 or TRBD2 (6 bases each). Germline V gene sequence: CDR1 SGHTA, CDR2 FQGNSA. The CDR3 consists of 15 residues. Trimming shortened V by 5 bases and J by 3 bases, and 17 bases separated the two germline ends. The CDR3 sequence: CASSQVGGPYYEQYF. The CDR3 DNA follows: TGTGCCAGCAGCCAGGTGGGGGGCCCCTACTACGAGCAGTACTTC.

This clonotype was observed a handful of times. CDR3 sequence (DNA): TGTGCCAGCAGCGTGTGGACCTCCTACGAGCAGTACTTC. This sequence encodes CASSVWTSYEQYF. V usage is TRBV5-4 and J usage is TRBJ2-7; D is ambiguous. V dropped 4 bases and J dropped 0 bases, with 8 bases sitting between them. Germline CDR1 SGHNT, CDR2 YYREEE (reference sequence). The length of the CDR3 is 13 residues.

This clonotype was counted between two and nine times. The chain recombines TRBV4-3 with TRBJ1-1; 10 bases match TRBD1. With 6 bases clipped from V and 1 base from J, the junction kept 8 bases outside the gene matches. Germline V gene sequence: CDR1 LGHNA, CDR2 YSLEER. The CDR3 loop spans 16 amino acids. Here the CDR3 DNA reads TGCGCCAGCAGGTTCGGGACAGGGGTCCCGAACACTGAAGCTTTCTTT. Its protein is CASRFGTGVPNTEAFF.

This clonotype was recorded a few times. This rearrangement joins TRBV20-1 to TRBJ1-4, with 10 bases fitting TRBD1. This CDR3 has 14 amino acids. In germline, CDR1 is DFQATT, CDR2 SNEGSKA (reference sequence). J was trimmed by 7 bases and V by 0 bases; bases with no gene match: 2. The CDR3 DNA follows: TGCAGTGCTAGAGACCGGGACAGGGGTGAAAAACTGTTTTTT. Protein sequence: CSARDRDRGEKLFF.

This clonotype was seen a handful of times. This chain joins TRBV9 and TRBJ1-2; the D is unclear. The CDR3 runs to 12 residues. The V end was cut by 4 bases, the J end by 7 bases, with 11 bases between. Germline lookup yields CDR1 SGDLS and CDR2 YYNGEE. The CDR3 region has the DNA TGTGCCAGCAGCCCCGATTATGGTGGCTACACCTTC. Protein product: CASSPDYGGYTF.

In its sample, this clonotype was seen a few times. This chain links TRBV7-9 with TRBJ2-3; weak D call: TRBD2 (6 bases). This CDR3 region has 16 residues. Germline CDR1 SEHNR, CDR2 FQNEAQ (reference sequence). Trimming stripped 7 bases from V and 0 bases from J, with 17 bases between. The CDR3 DNA follows: TGTGCCAGCATCGGGGGTGGTTCCGCTAGCACAGATACGCAGTATTTT. Translating it yields CASIGGGSASTDTQYF.

The table lists this clonotype with a few counts. The chain has TRBV7-2 and TRBJ1-4; D not resolved. V was shortened by 5 bases and J by 0 bases, with 13 bases between the two germline ends. Germline V gene lookup returns CDR1 SGHTA and CDR2 FQGNSA. The CDR3 runs to 16 residues. The chain's CDR3 is CASSLRVLATNEKLFF. CDR3 nucleotide sequence: TGTGCCAGCAGCCTAAGGGTCTTAGCAACTAATGAAAAACTGTTTTTT.

V is TRBV9 and J is TRBJ1-1; D gene unclear. The germline V gene has CDR1 SGDLS and CDR2 YYNGEE. V lost 1 base to trimming and J lost 3 bases, with 10 bases between them. The CDR3 runs to 14 residues. CDR3 sequence reads: CASSVLDGDTEAFF. In nucleotides, the CDR3 is TGTGCCAGCAGCGTACTAGACGGGGACACTGAAGCTTTCTTT.

This clonotype turned up a few times. The J gene is TRBJ2-5, the V gene TRBV12-3 or TRBV12-4; TRBD2 aligns across 10 bases. V lost 6 bases, J lost 4 bases, and 11 bases stayed unmatched. This CDR3 spans 16 amino acids. The CDR3 sequence is CASSRSQRGGRETQYF. Written as DNA, the CDR3 is TGTGCCAGCAGCCGCAGTCAGCGGGGGGGACGAGAGACCCAGTACTTC.

J is TRBJ2-1 and V is TRBV29-1, with D perhaps TRBD2 (6 bases). Trimming removed 0 bases at V and 6 bases at J, with 12 bases between. CDR1 is SQVTM and CDR2 is ANQGSEA in the germline V gene. The CDR3 loop spans 14 amino acids. CDR3 DNA: TGCAGCGTTGAAGATGGTGGGGACTCCAATGAGCAGTTCTTC. Translating gives CSVEDGGDSNEQFF.

This chain connects TRBV19 to TRBJ2-4; a weak D match, TRBD2 (6 bases). The V end was cut by 5 bases, the J end by 1 base, with 12 bases between. Germline V gene sequence: CDR1 LNHDA, CDR2 SQIVND (reference sequence). This CDR3 is built from 15 residues. The DNA of the CDR3 is TGTGCCAGTAGTCGACTAGAGGGTGCCAAAAACATTCAGTACTTC. Its protein is CASSRLEGAKNIQYF.

The chain has TRBV5-6 and TRBJ2-1, with D tentatively TRBD1 (6 bases). Trimming stripped 6 bases from V and 4 bases from J, with 23 bases between. CDR3 length: 17 residues. Germline V gene sequence: CDR1 SGHDT, CDR2 YYEEEE. The CDR3 bases are TGTGCCAGCACCCCGGATGTAGGGACAAGTTATTACAATGAGCAGTTCTTC. Translation gives CASTPDVGTSYYNEQFF. The full variable domain, rest sourced from reference TRBV5-6 and TRBJ2-1, is DAGVTQSPTHLIKTRGQQVTLRCSPKSGHDTVSWYQQALGQGPQFIFQYYEEEERQRGNFPDRFSGHQFPNYSSELNVNALLLGDSALYLCASTPDVGTSYYNEQFFGPGTRLTVL.

This clonotype was detected only a few times. The chain uses TRBV9 and TRBJ2-5; weak D call: TRBD2 (5 bases). Germline assignment: CDR1 SGDLS and CDR2 YYNGEE. The V gene lost 6 bases and the J gene lost 3 bases, with 15 bases spanning the gap. This CDR3 region has 14 residues. Here the CDR3 reads CASTPGSGKETQYF. The CDR3 DNA follows: TGTGCCAGCACCCCGGGATCCGGAAAAGAGACCCAGTACTTC.

This chain uses TRBV7-8 with TRBJ2-7, with no clear D. The ends were cut back, 0 bases at V and 6 bases at J, with 21 bases in the middle. Germline CDR1 SGHVS, CDR2 FQNEAQ. The CDR3 is made up of 17 amino acids. The CDR3 region is CASSLAHRATLGGEQYF. The CDR3 DNA follows: TGTGCCAGCAGCTTAGCGCACCGGGCCACCCTGGGCGGCGAGCAGTACTTC.

The rearrangement uses TRBV12-3 or TRBV12-4 and TRBJ2-7, with TRBD2 matching 8 bases. The CDR3 runs 15 residues. The junction had 8 bases not matched to a gene; V was cut back by 3 bases and J by 4 bases. In nucleotides, the CDR3 is TGTGCCAGCAGTTTTGGGCTAGCGGGTGGATACGAGCAGTACTTC. Translation gives CASSFGLAGGYEQYF.